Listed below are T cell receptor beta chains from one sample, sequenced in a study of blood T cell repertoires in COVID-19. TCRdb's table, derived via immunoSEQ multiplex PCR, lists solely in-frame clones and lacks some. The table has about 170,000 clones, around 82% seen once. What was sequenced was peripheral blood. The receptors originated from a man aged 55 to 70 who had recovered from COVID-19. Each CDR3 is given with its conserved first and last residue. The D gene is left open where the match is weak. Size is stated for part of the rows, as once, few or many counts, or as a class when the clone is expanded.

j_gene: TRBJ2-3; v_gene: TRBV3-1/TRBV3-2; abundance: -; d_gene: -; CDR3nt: TGTGCCAGCAGCCAAGATATGGGGGGGGCGGGAGATACGCAGTATTTT; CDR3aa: CASSQDMGGAGDTQYF
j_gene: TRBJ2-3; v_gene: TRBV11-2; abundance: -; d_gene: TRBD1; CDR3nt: TGTGCCAGCAGCTCGAAACCAGGGGGCCTCACAGATACGCAGTATTTT; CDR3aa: CASSSKPGGLTDTQYF
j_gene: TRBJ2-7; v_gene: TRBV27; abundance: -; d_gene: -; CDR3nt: TGTGCCAGCAGCCCTCGGACAGATTCTTATGAGCAGTACTTC; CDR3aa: CASSPRTDSYEQYF
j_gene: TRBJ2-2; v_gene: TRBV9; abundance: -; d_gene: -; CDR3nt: TGTGCCAGCAGCGTAAGTCAGTCCACCGGGGAGCTGTTTTTT; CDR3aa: CASSVSQSTGELFF
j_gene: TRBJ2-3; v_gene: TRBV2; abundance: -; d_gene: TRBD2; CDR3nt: TGTGCCAGCAGCCCCGGACTAGCGGGGGGAAGCACAGATACGCAGTATTTT; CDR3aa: CASSPGLAGGSTDTQYF
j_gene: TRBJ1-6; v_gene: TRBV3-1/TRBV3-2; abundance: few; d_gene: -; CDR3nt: TGTGCCAGCAGCCAAGATACCCGGGACACCGATTCACCCCTCCACTTT; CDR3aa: CASSQDTRDTDSPLHF
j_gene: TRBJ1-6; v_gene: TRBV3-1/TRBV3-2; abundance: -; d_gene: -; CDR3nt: TGTGCCAGCAGCCAGAACAGGGTTGGCAATTCACCCCTCCACTTT; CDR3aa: CASSQNRVGNSPLHF
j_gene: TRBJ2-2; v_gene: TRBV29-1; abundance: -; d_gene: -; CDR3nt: TGCAGCGTTGGATTAAGGGGGGGCGCCGGGGAGCTGTTTTTT; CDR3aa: CSVGLRGGAGELFF
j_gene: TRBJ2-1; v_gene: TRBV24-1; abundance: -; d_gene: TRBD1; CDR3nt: TGTGCCACCAGCGCACAGGACAGGGAGTTCGGTGAGCAGTTCTTC; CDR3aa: CATSAQDREFGEQFF
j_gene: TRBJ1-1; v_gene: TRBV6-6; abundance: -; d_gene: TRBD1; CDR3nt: TGTGCCGGCAGTTACTCACCGGGACAGGGACAAACTGAAGCTTTCTTT; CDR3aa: CAGSYSPGQGQTEAFF
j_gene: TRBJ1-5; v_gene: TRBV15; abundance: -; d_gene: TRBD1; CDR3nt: TGTGCCACCAGCAGGCAGCAGGGGGCAAATCAGCCCCAGCATTTT; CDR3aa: CATSRQQGANQPQHF
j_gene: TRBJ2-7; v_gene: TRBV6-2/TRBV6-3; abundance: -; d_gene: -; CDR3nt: TGTGCCAGCAGTCGCGGGACTTGGGCCGAGCAGTACTTC; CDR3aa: CASSRGTWAEQYF
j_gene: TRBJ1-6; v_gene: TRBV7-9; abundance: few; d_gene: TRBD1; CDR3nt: TGTGCCAGCAGCTTAGGGGGGACAGGGGCTAATTCACCCCTCCACTTT; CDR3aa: CASSLGGTGANSPLHF
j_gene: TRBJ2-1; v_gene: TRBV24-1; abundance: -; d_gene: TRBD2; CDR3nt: TGTGCCACCAGTGAGAGTGGGACTAGCCGCCTGGATTCGGATGAGCAGTTCTTC; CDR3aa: CATSESGTSRLDSDEQFF
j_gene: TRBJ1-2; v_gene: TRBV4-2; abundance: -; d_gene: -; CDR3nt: TGTGCCAGCAGCCCTTCCGTGGAGGGTAATTCCCTCTATGGCTACACCTTC; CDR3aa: CASSPSVEGNSLYGYTF
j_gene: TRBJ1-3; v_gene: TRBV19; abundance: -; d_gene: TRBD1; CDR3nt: TGTGCCAGTCGCCTGGACAGGGTAACTGGAAACACCATATATTTT; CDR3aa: CASRLDRVTGNTIYF
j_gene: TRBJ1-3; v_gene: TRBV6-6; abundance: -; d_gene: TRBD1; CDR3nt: TGTGCCAGCAGTTCTGGGACAGGGTCCTCTGGAAACACCATATATTTT; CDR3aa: CASSSGTGSSGNTIYF
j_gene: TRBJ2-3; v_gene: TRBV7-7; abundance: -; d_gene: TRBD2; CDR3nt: TGTGCTAGCAGCGTGGGACTAGCGGGGGGGCCAGATACGCAGTATTTT; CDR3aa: CASSVGLAGGPDTQYF
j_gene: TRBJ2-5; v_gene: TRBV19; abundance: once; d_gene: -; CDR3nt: TGTGCCAGTAGTTCCTCCGGGGAGACCCAGTACTTC; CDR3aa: CASSSSGETQYF
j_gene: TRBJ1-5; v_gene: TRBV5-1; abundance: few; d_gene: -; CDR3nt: TGCGCCAGCAGTCCTCGGGGAGGGGATCAGCCCCAGCATTTT; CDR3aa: CASSPRGGDQPQHF
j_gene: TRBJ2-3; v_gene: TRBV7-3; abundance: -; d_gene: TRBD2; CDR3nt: TGTGCCAGCAGCTTCACTAGCGCCGAGGCCGATACGCAGTATTTT; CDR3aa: CASSFTSAEADTQYF
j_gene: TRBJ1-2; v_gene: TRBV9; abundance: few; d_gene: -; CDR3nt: TGTGCCAGCAGCGTAGATCAGGGCTATGGCTACACCTTC; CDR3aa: CASSVDQGYGYTF
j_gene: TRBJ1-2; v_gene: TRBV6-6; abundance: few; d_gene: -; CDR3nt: TGTGCCAGCAGTGGGGCTGACACACGAAACTATGGCTACACCTTC; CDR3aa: CASSGADTRNYGYTF
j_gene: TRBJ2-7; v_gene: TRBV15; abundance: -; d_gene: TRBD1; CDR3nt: TGTGCCACCAGCATTTTACCCCGGGACAGGGGGCTAGGGCAGTACTTC; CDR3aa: CATSILPRDRGLGQYF
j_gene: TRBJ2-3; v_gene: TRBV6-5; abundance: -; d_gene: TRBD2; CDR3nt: TGTGCCACGACTGATAGCGGGGGTTACACAGATACGCAGTATTTT; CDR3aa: CATTDSGGYTDTQYF
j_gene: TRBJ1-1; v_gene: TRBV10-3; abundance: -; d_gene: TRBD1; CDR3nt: TGTGCCATCAGCGAAATAGGGGGCGCCGGCAGGAACACTGAAGCTTTCTTT; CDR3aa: CAISEIGGAGRNTEAFF
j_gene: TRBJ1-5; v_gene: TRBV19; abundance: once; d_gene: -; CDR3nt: TGTGCCAGTAGTATTAGAGAGGCCGGTCAGCCCCAGCATTTT; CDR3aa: CASSIREAGQPQHF
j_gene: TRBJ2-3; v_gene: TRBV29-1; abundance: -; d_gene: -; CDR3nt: TGCAGCGTTGGAAAGGGGATGGCGGATACGCAGTATTTT; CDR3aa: CSVGKGMADTQYF
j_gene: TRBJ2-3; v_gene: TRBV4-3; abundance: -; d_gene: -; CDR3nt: TGCGCCAGCAGCCAAGTAGGACAGATCACAGATACGCAGTATTTT; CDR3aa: CASSQVGQITDTQYF
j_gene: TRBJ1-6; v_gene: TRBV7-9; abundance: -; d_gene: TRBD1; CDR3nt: TGTGCCAGCAGCCCGGGGGGGACAGGGCGGAATTCACCCCTCCACTTT; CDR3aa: CASSPGGTGRNSPLHF
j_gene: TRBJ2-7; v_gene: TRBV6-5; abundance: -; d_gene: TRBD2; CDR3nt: TGTGCCAGCAGCAAGCGGGGGGGCCTCTACGAGCAGTACTTC; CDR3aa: CASSKRGGLYEQYF
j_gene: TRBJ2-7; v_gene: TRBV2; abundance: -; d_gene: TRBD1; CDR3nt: TGTGCCAGCAGTATCGGACAGGGCCGTGAGCAGTACTTC; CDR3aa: CASSIGQGREQYF
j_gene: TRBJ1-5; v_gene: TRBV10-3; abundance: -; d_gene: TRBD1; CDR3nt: TGTGCCATCAGTGCAACAGGGGGAGGTCAGCCCCAGCATTTT; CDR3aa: CAISATGGGQPQHF
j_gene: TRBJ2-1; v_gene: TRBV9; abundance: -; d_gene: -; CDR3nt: TGTGCCAGCAGCGTAGTCACGGTCTACAATGAGCAGTTCTTC; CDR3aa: CASSVVTVYNEQFF